These T cell receptor beta chains were read from a single sample in a study of blood T cells in healthy people across ages. TCRdb redid the calling of the 5' RACE reads with MiXCR, one entry per CDR3 protein. The sample shows about 570,000 distinct CDR3 sequences, approximately 27% of them seen only once. The sequencing input was blood. These TCRs come from a woman aged 70 to 79 in good health. CDR3s include the opening cysteine and the closing phenylalanine or tryptophan. D genes are given only for firm matches. Expanded clones are given a class, and other clones once, few, many or no size at all.

once,TRBJ2-6,TRBV6-1,.,CASSEVFFSGTGANVLTF,TGTGCCAGCAGTGAAGTCTTTTTCTCGGGGACTGGGGCCAACGTCCTGACTTTC
.,TRBJ2-1,TRBV14,TRBD2,CASSHPGTSGGRSYNEQFF,TGTGCCAGCAGCCACCCCGGGACTAGCGGGGGGCGCTCCTACAATGAGCAGTTCTTC
.,TRBJ1-2,TRBV4-2,.,CASSQAAGELDYGYTF,TGTGCCAGCAGCCAAGCCGCAGGGGAGTTGGACTATGGCTACACCTTC
few,TRBJ2-1,TRBV20-1,TRBD2,CSARGGGLMNEQFF,TGCAGTGCTCGTGGGGGGGGACTAATGAATGAGCAGTTCTTC
.,TRBJ2-3,TRBV4-3,TRBD2,CASSRRTSGSSDTQYF,TGCGCCAGCAGCCGAAGGACTAGCGGGAGTTCAGATACGCAGTATTTT
.,TRBJ1-2,TRBV20-1,.,CSAGSERALYGYTF,TGCAGTGCTGGGTCGGAAAGGGCCTTATATGGCTACACCTTC
.,TRBJ2-3,TRBV7-6,.,CAGSPIGRGLADTQYF,TGTGCCGGCAGTCCAATAGGCAGGGGATTAGCAGATACGCAGTATTTT
few,TRBJ1-2,TRBV10-3,.,CAISESSGRVYGYTF,TGTGCCATCAGTGAGTCATCAGGGAGGGTCTATGGCTACACCTTC
many,TRBJ2-5,TRBV14,.,CASSLGVGAPYQETQYF,TGTGCCAGCAGCTTGGGAGTGGGGGCTCCGTACCAAGAGACCCAGTACTTC
.,TRBJ1-2,TRBV2,.,CASSERGPQVF,TGTGCCAGCAGTGAACGGGGCCCGCAGGTCTTC
.,TRBJ2-5,TRBV24-1,.,CATSSMSRETQYF,TGTGCCACCAGCTCAATGTCTAGGGAGACCCAGTACTTC
.,TRBJ1-1,TRBV10-3,.,CAINDLGENTEAFF,TGTGCCATCAATGACCTGGGGGAAAACACTGAAGCTTTCTTT
.,TRBJ2-5,TRBV12-5,.,CASGSPPQETQYF,TGTGCTAGTGGTTCCCCCCCTCAAGAGACCCAGTACTTC
.,TRBJ2-3,TRBV5-1,.,CASSGGLNGNTDTQYF,TGCGCCAGCAGTGGGGGGTTAAACGGGAACACAGATACGCAGTATTTT
.,TRBJ2-5,TRBV20-1,TRBD2,CSARDSGGALRGETQYF,TGCAGTGCTAGAGACAGCGGGGGGGCCTTACGAGGGGAGACCCAGTACTTC
.,TRBJ2-5,TRBV3-1,.,CASSQEPRETQYF,TGTGCCAGCAGCCAAGAACCCAGGGAGACCCAGTACTTC
once,TRBJ2-3,TRBV7-3,.,CASSSYATEGTDTQYF,TGTGCCAGCAGCTCTTACGCAACGGAGGGCACAGATACGCAGTATTTT
few,TRBJ1-2,TRBV20-1,.,CSAINRPQGYTF,TGCAGTGCGATAAACCGACCACAAGGCTACACCTTC
few,TRBJ1-1,TRBV5-7,TRBD1,CASSLGQGCGNTEAFF,TGTGCCAGCAGCTTGGGACAGGGCTGCGGTAACACTGAAGCTTTCTTT
few,TRBJ2-2,TRBV25-1,.,CASSENGGRVTGELFF,TGTGCCAGCAGTGAAAATGGGGGGCGAGTCACCGGGGAGCTGTTTTTT
.,TRBJ2-7,TRBV9,.,CASSVEGSEIYEQYF,TGTGCCAGCAGCGTAGAGGGTTCCGAGATTTACGAGCAGTACTTC
.,TRBJ1-5,TRBV6-2/TRBV6-3,TRBD1,CASSLGQGPSPQHF,TGTGCCAGCAGTTTAGGACAGGGACCATCGCCCCAGCATTTT
few,TRBJ1-2,TRBV6-1,.,CASSEAGGSWGYTF,TGTGCCAGCAGTGAAGCTGGGGGGTCCTGGGGCTACACCTTC
many,TRBJ1-2,TRBV6-5,.,CASSQQGDYGYTF,TGTGCCAGCAGCCAACAGGGCGACTATGGCTACACCTTC
few,TRBJ1-4,TRBV12-3/TRBV12-4,.,CASSFDRSGEKLFF,TGTGCCAGCAGCTTCGACAGGTCCGGTGAAAAACTGTTTTTT
.,TRBJ2-7,TRBV29-1,TRBD2,CSVGLAGGYEQYF,TGCAGCGTTGGCCTAGCGGGGGGGTACGAGCAGTACTTC
.,TRBJ2-1,TRBV20-1,TRBD2,CSARGGTSGGFEQFF,TGCAGTGCTAGAGGAGGGACTAGCGGGGGTTTTGAGCAGTTCTTC
.,TRBJ2-3,TRBV5-1,.,CASSLNSGSSTDTQYF,TGCGCCAGCAGCTTGAACAGCGGCTCTAGCACAGATACGCAGTATTTT
many,TRBJ2-2,TRBV7-2,TRBD2,CASSLGGGGGRNAGELFF,TGTGCCAGCAGCTTAGGCGGGGGAGGAGGCCGAAACGCCGGGGAGCTGTTTTTT
.,TRBJ2-5,TRBV6-4,.,CASSDGPGGQETQYF,TGTGCCAGCAGTGACGGTCCAGGGGGGCAAGAGACCCAGTACTTC
.,TRBJ1-1,TRBV29-1,.,CSVETQVRTEAFF,TGCAGCGTTGAAACACAGGTTCGCACTGAAGCTTTCTTT
few,TRBJ2-3,TRBV7-2,.,CASSYQAAGADTQYF,TGTGCCAGCAGCTACCAAGCCGCAGGGGCAGATACGCAGTATTTT
.,TRBJ1-3,TRBV7-2,.,CASSLTGARNTIYF,TGTGCCAGCAGCTTAACCGGGGCCCGAAACACCATATATTTT
.,TRBJ2-1,TRBV6-2/TRBV6-3,TRBD2,CASSRTSGMGNEQFF,TGTGCCAGCAGCCGCACTAGCGGCATGGGCAATGAGCAGTTCTTC
once,TRBJ2-5,TRBV5-1,.,CASSFRGYQETQYF,TGCGCCAGCAGCTTCCGGGGGTACCAAGAGACCCAGTACTTC
.,TRBJ2-7,TRBV7-3,.,CASSLTGTAPHEQYF,TGTGCCAGCAGCTTAACCGGGACGGCGCCCCACGAGCAGTACTTC
.,TRBJ1-1,TRBV4-1,.,CASSQGNRDTEAFF,TGCGCCAGCAGCCAAGGGAACAGGGACACTGAAGCTTTCTTT
.,TRBJ2-4,TRBV2,TRBD2,CATTWLAGGLGDIQYF,TGTGCCACCACTTGGCTAGCGGGGGGCCTAGGGGACATTCAGTACTTC